Listed here are 11 T cell receptor beta chains from one sample, sequenced in a study of T and B cells in COVID-19 patients. Multiplex PCR with BIOMED2 TRB-A/B primer pools amplified TRB rearrangements. Using its own MiXCR run on the multiplex PCR reads, TCRdb lists one record per CDR3 protein. The profile covers about 8,400 distinct CDR3 sequences, with roughly 26% appearing a single time and almost 6.5% taken by the ten largest. TRB was amplified from about 260-540 ng of blood genomic DNA. The sequenced sample was blood. The receptors shown here come from a human donor who had recovered from COVID-19.

This clonotype is deemed medium-sized. The chain combines TRBV6-5 with TRBJ2-7; TRBD1 is a possible D gene (5 bases). The CDR3 totals 13 residues. CDR1 is MNHEY and CDR2 is SVGAGI in the germline V gene. V was trimmed by 2 bases and J by 6 bases, leaving 11 bases between them. CDR3 DNA: TGTGCCAGCAGTTACCTGGGAAGGGGCGAGCAGTACTTC. Translated, it gives CASSYLGRGEQYF.

Relative to its sample, this clonotype is medium-sized. J is TRBJ2-5 and V is TRBV18; D gene uncertain. Germline CDR1 and CDR2: KGHSH and LQKENI. The ends were cut back, 1 base at V and 1 base at J, with 16 bases in the middle. CDR3 size: 17 residues. The CDR3 loop is CASSPLNPQAPQETQYF. Written as DNA, the CDR3 is TGTGCCAGCTCACCACTCAACCCGCAGGCCCCCCAAGAGACCCAGTACTTC.

The rearrangement joins TRBV19 to TRBJ2-2, with D perhaps assigned TRBD1 or TRBD2 (5 bases each). This CDR3 contains 14 residues. CDR1 is LNHDA, CDR2 SQIVND, per germline (reference sequence). V was clipped by 1 base and J by 3 bases, with 6 bases between them. The CDR3 loop reads CASSIAGHTGELFF. CDR3 nucleotides: TGTGCCAGTAGTATAGCGGGGCACACCGGGGAGCTGTTTTTT.

This clonotype was counted only a few times. The chain recombines TRBV19 with TRBJ2-7; a possible D gene is TRBD1 (5 bases). Trimming took off 9 bases at V and 2 bases at J, with 17 bases between the two ends. CDR1 LNHDA and CDR2 SQIVND come from the germline V gene (reference sequence). This CDR3 region has 14 residues. The CDR3 region is CASSPQTATYEQYF. The CDR3 nucleotides are TGTGCCAGCAGTCCTCAGACAGCTACCTACGAGCAGTACTTC.

This clonotype was seen only a few times. The chain couples TRBV7-2 to TRBJ2-2; possible D gene TRBD1, 5 bases. The CDR3 totals 16 residues. CDR1 is SGHTA and CDR2 is FQGNSA in the germline V gene. The V end lost 1 base, the J end lost 6 bases, and 15 bases lay between the germline ends. The CDR3 nucleotides read TGTGCCAGCAGCTTAGAGGTCAGGGTCGTCCCCGGGGAGCTGTTTTTT. Amino acids: CASSLEVRVVPGELFF.

The table lists this clonotype with a few counts. The DNA of the CDR3 is TGCGCCAGCAGCCAAGATCGGGCGGGAACCGGGACCCACAATGAGCAGTTCTTC. It specifies CASSQDRAGTGTHNEQFF. V and J are TRBV4-3 and TRBJ2-1; D perhaps matches TRBD2 (6 bases). V lost 0 bases to trimming and J lost 5 bases, with 20 bases between them. Germline values: CDR1 LGHNA, CDR2 YSLEER. The CDR3 covers 18 residues.

This clonotype was seen many times. At one end the junction does not follow the germline gene, possibly because of a read error. The CDR3 DNA reads as TGTGCCAGCAGCTACTGGATAGACGCTAACTATGGCTACACCTTC. Its translation: CASSYWIDANYGYTF. The V and J genes are TRBV6-5 and TRBJ1-2, with D uncertain. The CDR3 loop spans 15 amino acids. The germline gives CDR1 MNHEY, CDR2 SVGAGI.

This clonotype is medium-sized. The chain uses TRBV19 and TRBJ2-2; 9 bases align to TRBD2. Losses at the gene ends were 4 bases for V and 4 bases for J; bases not matched to a gene: 1. The V gene's germline CDR1 is LNHDA and CDR2 SQIVND (reference sequence). The CDR3 spans 14 residues. Here the CDR3 reads CASSNSGSTGELFF. The CDR3 region has the DNA TGTGCCAGTAGTAATAGCGGGAGCACCGGGGAGCTGTTTTTT.

J is TRBJ2-7 and V is TRBV7-2; a weak D match, TRBD2 (5 bases). The CDR3 consists of 16 residues. Germline V gene data show CDR1 as SGHTA and CDR2 as FQGNSA. With 0 bases removed from V and 0 bases from J, the gap between germline ends came to 12 bases. CDR3 loop: CASSLAAEGSSYEQYF. CDR3 DNA sequence: TGTGCCAGCAGCTTAGCGGCCGAGGGCAGCTCCTACGAGCAGTACTTC. The full variable domain, completed using reference TRBV7-2 and TRBJ2-7, is GAGVSQSPSNKVTEKGKDVELRCDPISGHTALYWYRQSLGQGLEFLIYFQGNSAPDKSGLPSDRFSAERTGGSVSTLTIQRTQQEDSAVYLCASSLAAEGSSYEQYFGPGTRLTVT.

By share, this clonotype counts as medium-sized. CDR3: CAKWDGTPTGELFF. CDR3 in DNA: TGTGCCAAATGGGACGGGACCCCCACCGGGGAGCTGTTTTTT. This chain joins TRBV19 and TRBJ2-2; D could derive from TRBD1 or TRBD2 (5 bases each). V dropped 10 bases and J dropped 4 bases, with 16 bases sitting between them. The CDR3 sequence is 14 residues long. Looked up from germline, CDR1 is LNHDA and CDR2 is SQIVND (reference sequence).

The chain combines TRBV20-1 with TRBJ2-1, with TRBD2 identical over 12 bases. Germline values: CDR1 DFQATT, CDR2 SNEGSKA (reference sequence). The CDR3 is 15 residues long. The V segment lost 6 bases and the J segment 8 bases; nucleotides outside the gene matches: 11. The CDR3 bases are TGCAGTGCCCCGGGGTGGACTAGCGGGGACTATGAGCAGTTCTTC. Protein sequence: CSAPGWTSGDYEQFF.